Below are 3 T cell receptor beta chains sequenced from a single sample in a study of regulatory T cells in long-lasting Graves disease. For TCR beta, libraries came from iRepertoire HTBI primers and Arm-PCR of CDR3 regions. TCRdb ran MiXCR on the multiplex PCR reads and lists one entry per CDR3 protein. The sample has about 660,000 distinct CDR3 sequences, approximately 29% seen once. Documented time point: persistent/refractory GD, antithyroid drugs over 5 years with positive TRAb. RNA extracted from PBMCs served as the sequencing template. The specimen comprised peripheral blood mononuclear cells (PBMCs), sampled when the disease was refractory, from a patient treated with antithyroid drugs. The receptors here all came from a female donor with Graves disease.

This clonotype was picked up many times. The V gene is TRBV3-1, the J gene TRBJ2-5, with 12 positions matching TRBD2. The germline CDR1 and CDR2 sequences are LGHDT and YNNKEL (reference sequence). Losses at the gene ends were 4 bases for V and 5 bases for J; bases not matched to a gene: 8. The CDR3 consists of 16 residues. DNA for the CDR3: TGTGCCAGCAGCCTCTTCCCTAGCGGGAGGGGGGAGACCCAGTACTTC. As protein: CASSLFPSGRGETQYF.

This clonotype was counted only a few times. The V and J genes are TRBV6-5 and TRBJ1-5; D is unresolved. This CDR3 contains 15 residues. V lost 2 bases and J 4 bases, leaving 12 bases between the germline ends. Germline CDR1 is MNHEY and CDR2 is SVGAGI. The CDR3 sequence: CASSYRARDNQPQHF. CDR3 sequence (DNA): TGTGCCAGCAGTTACCGGGCAAGGGATAATCAGCCCCAGCATTTT.

The V and J genes are TRBV5-6 and TRBJ1-5; no reliable D call. CDR3 length equals 17 residues. Germline CDR1 and CDR2: SGHDT and YYEEEE. V was trimmed by 4 bases and J by 2 bases, leaving 19 bases between them. CDR3 bases: TGTGCCAGCAGCAGCCTTGGTATAGACACCGGCAATCAGCCCCAGCATTTT. It specifies CASSSLGIDTGNQPQHF.